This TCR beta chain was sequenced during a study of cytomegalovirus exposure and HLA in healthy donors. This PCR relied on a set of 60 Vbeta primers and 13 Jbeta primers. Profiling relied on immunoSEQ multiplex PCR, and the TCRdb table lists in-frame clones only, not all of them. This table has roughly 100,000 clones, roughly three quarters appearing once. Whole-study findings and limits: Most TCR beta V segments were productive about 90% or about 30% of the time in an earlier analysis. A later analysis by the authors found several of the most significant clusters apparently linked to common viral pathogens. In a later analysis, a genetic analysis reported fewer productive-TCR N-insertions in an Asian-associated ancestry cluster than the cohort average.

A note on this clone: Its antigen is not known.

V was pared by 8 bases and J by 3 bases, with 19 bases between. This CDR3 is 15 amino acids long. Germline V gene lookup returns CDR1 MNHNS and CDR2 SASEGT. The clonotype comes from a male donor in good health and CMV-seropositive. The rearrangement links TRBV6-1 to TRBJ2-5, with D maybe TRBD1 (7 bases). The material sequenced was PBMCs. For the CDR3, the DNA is TGTGCCAGCGTCCCGGCCAGGGGGGTAAAAGAGACCCAGTACTTC. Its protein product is CASVPARGVKETQYF.